These 21 T cell receptor beta chains were sequenced from one sample in a study of shared clonotypes between healthy human individuals. Clones were read by immunoSEQ multiplex PCR, and TCRdb kept only the in-frame ones, dropping some. The repertoire holds hundreds of thousands of clones, with approximately 79% as singletons. The sample comprised memory CD4+ T cells sorted from blood. The subset denotes: CD45RA-negative fraction. Every receptor here comes from a woman under 40 in good health.

The chain combines TRBV27 with TRBJ2-1, with D perhaps TRBD2 (6 bases). Trimming shortened V by 5 bases and J by 5 bases, and 19 bases separated the two germline ends. This CDR3 is 16 amino acids long. The germline gives CDR1 MNHEY, CDR2 SMNVEV (reference sequence). The DNA for the CDR3 is TGTGCCAGCAGTCCCCCAGGAGGACTACACAACAATGAGCAGTTCTTC. Its protein product is CASSPPGGLHNNEQFF.

The V call is TRBV9, the J call TRBJ2-5, with D possibly being TRBD1 (6 bases). This CDR3 contains 14 residues. Germline V gives CDR1 SGDLS, CDR2 YYNGEE. The ends were cut back, 0 bases at V and 4 bases at J, with 10 bases in the middle. For the CDR3, the DNA is TGTGCCAGCAGCGTAGCACAGGGAGCAGAGACCCAGTACTTC. Translating gives CASSVAQGAETQYF.

The chain joins TRBV25-1 to TRBJ2-1; a possible D gene is TRBD1 (5 bases). Looked up from germline, CDR1 is MGHDK and CDR2 is SYGVNS. V gave up 1 base and J gave up 6 bases, with 13 bases separating them. CDR3 length: 15 amino acids. The CDR3 DNA is TGTGCCAGCAGTGAATTTACGGGCAGGGTCAATGAGCAGTTCTTC. As protein: CASSEFTGRVNEQFF.

V and J are TRBV18 and TRBJ2-7; D is uncertain. CDR1 is KGHSH, CDR2 LQKENI, per germline. There are 14 residues in the CDR3. Trimming pared 2 bases from V and 3 bases from J, leaving 11 bases between. CDR3 sequence reads: CASSPGPWDYEQYF. The CDR3 DNA follows: TGTGCCAGCTCACCAGGGCCCTGGGACTACGAGCAGTACTTC. The complete variable domain, with remaining parts taken from reference TRBV18 and TRBJ2-7, reads NAGVMQNPRHLVRRRGQEARLRCSPMKGHSHVYWYRQLPEEGLKFMVYLQKENIIDESGMPKERFSAEFPKEGPSILRIQQVVRGDSAAYFCASSPGPWDYEQYFGPGTRLTVT.

J is TRBJ1-5 and V is TRBV28; 7 nucleotides line up with TRBD1. J was trimmed by 6 bases and V by 5 bases; bases with no gene match: 4. The germline CDR1 and CDR2 sequences are MDHEN and SYDVKM. This CDR3 contains 13 residues. CDR3 sequence reads: CASSPGGGQPQHF. The CDR3 nucleotides are TGTGCCAGCAGTCCAGGGGGGGGTCAGCCCCAGCATTTT.

DNA for the CDR3: TGTGCCAGCAGCTGGACTAGCGGGGCCTCCTACAATGAGCAGTTCTTC. Protein sequence: CASSWTSGASYNEQFF. V usage is TRBV11-2 and J usage is TRBJ2-1, with TRBD2 identical over 12 bases. The CDR3 length is 16 residues. CDR1 is SGHAT, CDR2 FQNNGV, per germline. J lost 0 bases, V lost 4 bases, and 1 base had no gene match.

The rearrangement links TRBV30 to TRBJ1-5; the D gene is possibly TRBD1 (5 bases). This CDR3 spans 14 amino acids. V dropped 0 bases and J dropped 5 bases, with 11 bases sitting between them. Per the germline V gene, CDR1 is GTSNPN and CDR2 is SVGIG (reference sequence). The CDR3 reads CAWSVQGDYQPQHF. CDR3 bases: TGTGCCTGGAGTGTACAAGGGGATTATCAGCCCCAGCATTTT. Supplemented by reference TRBV30 and TRBJ1-5, the full variable domain reads SQTIHQWPATLVQPVGSPLSLECTVEGTSNPNLYWYRQAAGRGLQLLFYSVGIGQISSEVPQNLSASRPQDRQFILSSKKLLLSDSGFYLCAWSVQGDYQPQHFGDGTRLSIL.

The chain has TRBV10-2 and TRBJ2-7; no clear D gene. The CDR3 loop spans 11 amino acids. CDR1 WSHSY and CDR2 SAAADI come from the germline V gene. Trimming removed 3 bases at V and 5 bases at J, with 5 bases between. CDR3 nucleotide sequence: TGCGCCAGCAGTGAATTCCACGAGCAGTACTTC. This encodes CASSEFHEQYF.

The chain carries TRBV28 and TRBJ1-4; TRBD1 matches 7 bases. Germline values: CDR1 MDHEN, CDR2 SYDVKM. This CDR3 contains 17 residues. After removal of 0 bases from V and 7 bases from J, the junction contained 11 bases not matched to a gene. The CDR3 bases are TGTGCCAGCAGTTTATGGAATAGACAGGGTGGAGGTGAAAAACTGTTTTTT. Amino acids: CASSLWNRQGGGEKLFF.

The rearrangement joins TRBV4-2 to TRBJ2-1; D is possibly TRBD2 (6 bases). Trimming took off 1 base at V and 8 bases at J, with 12 bases between the two ends. The CDR3 is 14 amino acids. From germline, CDR1 is LGHNA and CDR2 YNFKEQ. CDR3 in amino acids: CASSQAGPGDEQFF. Here the CDR3 DNA reads TGTGCCAGCAGCCAAGCGGGTCCGGGAGATGAGCAGTTCTTC.

The chain recombines TRBV25-1 with TRBJ2-5; D tentatively fits TRBD1 or TRBD2 (5 bases each). With 6 bases removed from V and 5 bases from J, the gap between germline ends came to 19 bases. The germline V gene has CDR1 MGHDK and CDR2 SYGVNS. The CDR3 totals 15 residues. The CDR3 sequence: CASSPRDPVGETQYF. CDR3 bases: TGTGCCAGCAGCCCCCGGGACCCGGTGGGGGAGACCCAGTACTTC.

V usage is TRBV6-5 and J usage is TRBJ2-2; weak D call: TRBD2 (5 bases). The germline CDR1 and CDR2 sequences are MNHEY and SVGAGI. This CDR3 region has 15 residues. The ends were cut back, 5 bases at V and 0 bases at J, with 10 bases in the middle. This CDR3 is CASSPDSPNTGELFF. The CDR3 nucleotides are TGTGCCAGCAGTCCGGACTCGCCGAACACCGGGGAGCTGTTTTTT.

The chain employs TRBV6-6 and TRBJ1-2; 8 nucleotides align to TRBD1. This CDR3 has 13 residues. The V gene end was trimmed by 6 bases and the J gene end by 5 bases; junction bases not matched to a gene: 5. Germline CDR1 and CDR2: MNHNY and SVGAGI (reference sequence). CDR3: CASSGQGLYGYTF. Written as DNA, the CDR3 is TGTGCCAGCAGCGGACAGGGTCTGTATGGCTACACCTTC.

The V and J genes are TRBV18 and TRBJ1-5; D is unresolved. V was trimmed by 2 bases and J by 2 bases, leaving 13 bases between them. From germline, CDR1 is KGHSH and CDR2 LQKENI. There are 16 residues in the CDR3. The CDR3 here is CASSPSSGFGNQPQHF. CDR3 nucleotides: TGTGCCAGCTCACCAAGTTCTGGGTTCGGCAATCAGCCCCAGCATTTT.

The rearrangement links TRBV19 to TRBJ2-6; no clear D. V was cut by 3 bases and J by 0 bases, with 9 bases left in between. The germline V gene has CDR1 LNHDA and CDR2 SQIVND (reference sequence). The CDR3 extends over 16 amino acids. The CDR3, as DNA: TGTGCCAGTAGTATCGAATGGGGCTCTGGGGCCAACGTCCTGACTTTC. Translation: CASSIEWGSGANVLTF.

The rearrangement joins TRBV7-8 to TRBJ2-5; D is uncertain. The CDR3 covers 12 residues. CDR1 is SGHVS and CDR2 is FQNEAQ in the germline V gene. Trimming pared 5 bases from V and 5 bases from J, leaving 9 bases between. In DNA, the CDR3 is TGTGCCAGCAGCCGCAGTGGGGAGACCCAGTACTTC. Amino acid sequence: CASSRSGETQYF.

The chain employs TRBV27 and TRBJ1-2, with 7 bases that match TRBD1. Losses at the gene ends were 5 bases for V and 1 base for J; bases not matched to a gene: 10. There are 16 residues in the CDR3. Germline V gene data show CDR1 as MNHEY and CDR2 as SMNVEV (reference sequence). CDR3 sequence (DNA): TGTGCCAGCAGTGGGATCGGGACAGCCAATAACTATGGCTACACCTTC. It encodes CASSGIGTANNYGYTF.

The chain carries TRBV7-9 and TRBJ2-1, with D perhaps TRBD2 (5 bases). Trimming took off 4 bases at V and 7 bases at J, with 17 bases between the two ends. The germline V gene encodes CDR1 SEHNR and CDR2 FQNEAQ (reference sequence). The CDR3 runs 15 residues. Here the CDR3 DNA reads TGTGCCAGCAGCTCAGTACACCGGGGTACAAATGAGCAGTTCTTC. It yields the protein CASSSVHRGTNEQFF.

The chain joins TRBV9 to TRBJ2-7, with 11 bases identical to TRBD2. Trimming removed 4 bases from V and 3 bases from J; junction bases left unmatched: 6. CDR1 SGDLS and CDR2 YYNGEE come from the germline V gene. The CDR3 consists of 15 residues. This CDR3 reads CASSPQLAGVYEQYF. The CDR3 bases are TGTGCCAGCAGCCCTCAACTAGCGGGAGTCTACGAGCAGTACTTC.

This chain uses TRBV6-5 with TRBJ2-7; unclear D gene. The germline CDR1 and CDR2 sequences are MNHEY and SVGAGI. The CDR3 spans 14 residues. Trimming removed 8 bases at V and 0 bases at J, with 14 bases between. The CDR3 loop is CASRVSPSSYEQYF. The CDR3 coding sequence is TGTGCCAGCCGAGTCTCTCCCTCCTCCTACGAGCAGTACTTC.

This clone came up many times. The rearrangement joins TRBV7-2 to TRBJ2-1; D is unresolved. V lost 5 bases and J 8 bases, leaving 13 bases between the germline ends. This CDR3 is 13 amino acids long. Germline-derived CDR1 and CDR2 are SGHTA and FQGNSA. CDR3 coding DNA: TGTGCCAGCAGCCCATATTTAAGGGATGAGCAGTTCTTC. Its translation is CASSPYLRDEQFF.